The clone carrying this T cell receptor beta chain turned up a few times. The target antigen is unknown. Losses at the gene ends were 2 bases for V and 9 bases for J; bases not matched to a gene: 8. The CDR3 extends over 15 amino acids. Germline V gives CDR1 ENHRY, CDR2 SYGVKD. The data derive from a study of human T cells and chemical hapten exposure. In the study overall: Mainly, slight library volume differences in the pool made TCR yields vary.

As for time point: patch test 3, about 24 weeks after DPC sensitization. Treatment in this sample: therapeutic diphenylcyclopropenone sensitization with weekly scalp DPC. Total RNA extraction was carried out from unfractionated whole blood. Original processing notes: Sample TCR totals centred on a median of about 100,000, ranging about 20,000 to 700,000. TCRdb re-analysed the RACE reads in MiXCR, keeping a single row per CDR3 protein. TCRdb's processing, not the authors', yielded these V and J calls. The sample lists about 190,000 distinct CDR3 sequences; approximately 24% were seen once. Whole-study findings and limits: Unchanged with DPC sensitization were TCRs above 1 in 1000 frequency.

The sequence was collected from a middle-aged woman with alopecia areata. Some clones in this sample may be carry-over from other donors' samples. The sample was whole blood, taken in connection with sensitization to the hapten diphenylcyclopropenone (DPC). V is TRBV10-3 and J is TRBJ2-1; 9 nucleotides match TRBD2. Here the CDR3 reads CAISEPGLAGSEQFF. The DNA of the CDR3 is TGTGCCATCAGTGAGCCTGGTCTAGCGGGAAGTGAGCAGTTCTTC.